This entry lists 24 T cell receptor beta chains sequenced from one sample in a study of shared clonotypes between healthy human individuals. Naive CD8 cells, CD45RO-negative and positively selected for CCR7, excluded terminally differentiated effector memory CD45RA+ cells. This table comes from immunoSEQ multiplex PCR, and its TCRdb copy is limited to in-frame clones, with some not included. The repertoire holds about 800,000 clones, with 90% to 98% as singletons. The material sequenced was naive CD8+ T cells sorted from blood. Receptors were obtained from a young man in good health.

The chain couples TRBV2 to TRBJ2-7; 8 bases are a match to TRBD2. Unmatched junction bases numbered 7, after V lost 3 bases and J lost 0 bases. Germline lookup yields CDR1 SNHLY and CDR2 FYNNEI. The CDR3 spans 16 residues. The CDR3 sequence is CASSEQAGANSYEQYF. The DNA for the CDR3 is TGTGCCAGCAGTGAGCAAGCGGGAGCAAACTCCTACGAGCAGTACTTC.

The chain couples TRBV11-2 to TRBJ2-2, with 11 bases identical to TRBD2. J was trimmed by 6 bases and V by 3 bases; bases with no gene match: 6. The CDR3 length is 16 residues. From germline, CDR1 is SGHAT and CDR2 FQNNGV. The CDR3 DNA sequence: TGTGCCAGCAGCTTCCTCCGTAGCGGGAGGGCCGGGGAGCTGTTTTTT. Encoded protein: CASSFLRSGRAGELFF. Combining the CDR3 with reference TRBV11-2 and TRBJ2-2 gives the whole variable domain EAGVAQSPRYKIIEKRQSVAFWCNPISGHATLYWYQQILGQGPKLLIQFQNNGVVDDSQLPKDRFSAERLKGVDSTLKIQPAKLEDSAVYLCASSFLRSGRAGELFFGEGSRLTVL.

This rearrangement joins TRBV2 to TRBJ2-1; 11 bases line up with TRBD2. This CDR3 contains 17 residues. Trimming took 5 bases from V and 6 from J; bases not matched to a gene: 12. CDR1 is SNHLY and CDR2 is FYNNEI in the germline V gene. CDR3 nucleotide sequence: TGTGCCAGCAGTCCCCAAGGGGGACTAGCGGAGCTCAATGAGCAGTTCTTC. Protein product: CASSPQGGLAELNEQFF.

J is TRBJ1-1 and V is TRBV5-1, with 10 positions matching TRBD1. The CDR3 consists of 15 residues. Germline V gene sequence: CDR1 SGHRS, CDR2 YFSETQ. Germline trimming cut 4 bases from V and 10 bases from J; bases unmatched to any gene: 13. The CDR3 nucleotides are TGCGCCAGCAGCCTCACGACAGGGGGCGCGAGTGGAGCTTTCTTT. Its translation: CASSLTTGGASGAFF.

This sequence joins TRBV5-6 and TRBJ1-2; D remains unclear. Trimming cost V 7 bases and J 4 bases, with 11 bases left between them. The CDR3 has 12 residues. Germline V lookup: CDR1 SGHDT, CDR2 YYEEEE. CDR3 nucleotides: TGTGCCAGCGGTTGGGCTCGCTATGGCTACACCTTC. Its protein is CASGWARYGYTF. Based on the CDR3 plus reference TRBV5-6 and TRBJ1-2, the full variable domain is DAGVTQSPTHLIKTRGQQVTLRCSPKSGHDTVSWYQQALGQGPQFIFQYYEEEERQRGNFPDRFSGHQFPNYSSELNVNALLLGDSALYLCASGWARYGYTFGSGTRLTVV.

V gene TRBV11-2 combines with J gene TRBJ2-1; 7 positions agree with TRBD2. Germline V gives CDR1 SGHAT, CDR2 FQNNGV. The CDR3 consists of 15 residues. V was clipped by 5 bases and J by 4 bases; unmatched bases: 8. CDR3 region: CASSLNLADYNEQFF. CDR3 coding DNA: TGTGCCAGCAGCCTCAATCTAGCGGATTACAATGAGCAGTTCTTC.

V usage is TRBV11-2 and J usage is TRBJ2-7; possible D gene TRBD2, 5 bases. The germline CDR1 and CDR2 sequences are SGHAT and FQNNGV. V lost 0 bases, J lost 3 bases, and 15 bases lay in between. This CDR3 has 16 residues. The CDR3 coding sequence is TGTGCCAGCAGCTTAGAATGGAGCACGAGCGGCTACGAGCAGTACTTC. Its translation is CASSLEWSTSGYEQYF.

Comment on this clone: This same CDR3 is encoded by further DNA sequences in the sample. The rearrangement uses TRBV27 and TRBJ2-7, with 9 bases matching TRBD2. Germline CDR1 is MNHEY and CDR2 is SMNVEV (reference sequence). J gave up 2 bases and V 0 bases, and 2 bases lay outside the gene matches. The length of the CDR3 is 15 residues. This CDR3 reads CASSLSAGGPYEQYF. Written as DNA, the CDR3 is TGTGCCAGCAGTTTATCGGCGGGAGGGCCCTACGAGCAGTACTTC.

This sequence joins TRBV7-9 and TRBJ1-5; D is possibly TRBD1 (5 bases). The CDR3 is 18 amino acids. The ends were cut back, 5 bases at V and 0 bases at J, with 20 bases in the middle. Germline assignment: CDR1 SEHNR and CDR2 FQNEAQ (reference sequence). Here the CDR3 reads CASSPGPNGLHSNQPQHF. The DNA of the CDR3 is TGTGCCAGCAGCCCGGGGCCCAATGGCCTGCATAGCAATCAGCCCCAGCATTTT.

The chain couples TRBV6-1 to TRBJ2-7; a weak D match, TRBD1 (5 bases). V was trimmed by 3 bases and J by 2 bases, leaving 14 bases between them. The CDR3 is 15 residues long. Germline CDR1 reads MNHNS; CDR2 reads SASEGT. The CDR3: CASSDRTWMTYEQYF. CDR3 coding DNA: TGTGCCAGCAGTGACAGGACATGGATGACCTACGAGCAGTACTTC.

The chain carries TRBV29-1 and TRBJ2-1, with 7 bases identical to TRBD1. Germline V lookup: CDR1 SQVTM, CDR2 ANQGSEA. The ends lost 2 bases at V and 6 bases at J; junction bases unmatched: 7. The CDR3 runs 14 residues. The DNA of the CDR3 is TGCAGCGTTGAAAGAGGGGGCGCTAGCAATGAGCAGTTCTTC. Amino acid sequence: CSVERGGASNEQFF.

The genes are TRBV7-9 and TRBJ2-5, with D possibly matching TRBD1 (6 bases). Between the trimmed V and J ends, which lost 5 bases and 7 bases, there was a span of 23 bases. Germline CDR1 SEHNR, CDR2 FQNEAQ (reference sequence). There are 16 residues in the CDR3. CDR3 nucleotides: TGTGCCAGCAGCCCAGGGCCTCGGACTGGCAGGGGGACCCAGTACTTC. The encoded protein is CASSPGPRTGRGTQYF.

The rearrangement links TRBV28 to TRBJ2-3; the D is unclear. CDR1 and CDR2 (germline): MDHEN, SYDVKM. V dropped 2 bases and J dropped 8 bases, with 8 bases sitting between them. This CDR3 comprises 12 residues. The CDR3 protein is CASSLITGTQYF. In DNA form, the CDR3 reads TGTGCCAGCAGTTTAATCACTGGTACGCAGTATTTT. The entire variable domain, with the rest obtained from reference TRBV28 and TRBJ2-3, is as follows: DVKVTQSSRYLVKRTGEKVFLECVQDMDHENMFWYRQDPGLGLRLIYFSYDVKMKEKGDIPEGYSVSREKKERFSLILESASTNQTSMYLCASSLITGTQYFGPGTRLTVL.

This clone was seen once. V is TRBV28 and J is TRBJ2-3; 7 nucleotides agree with TRBD2. CDR1 MDHEN and CDR2 SYDVKM come from the germline V gene. The CDR3 spans 18 residues. Trimming removed 6 bases from V and 0 bases from J; junction bases left unmatched: 15. This CDR3 reads CASRPRTLAATSTDTQYF. The CDR3 DNA reads as TGTGCCAGCAGGCCTCGAACTCTAGCGGCGACTAGCACAGATACGCAGTATTTT.

V gene TRBV5-4 combines with J gene TRBJ2-1; D unresolved. Germline CDR1 reads SGHNT; CDR2 reads YYREEE (reference sequence). The length of the CDR3 is 14 residues. V lost 0 bases and J 5 bases, leaving 9 bases between the germline ends. CDR3 sequence reads: CASSLEDLHNEQFF. CDR3 DNA sequence: TGTGCCAGCAGCTTGGAGGACCTACACAATGAGCAGTTCTTC.

The V and J genes are TRBV5-4 and TRBJ2-1; D gene ambiguous. The germline V and J ends were trimmed by 4 bases and 5 bases, with 4 bases remaining between them. The CDR3 is 11 amino acids. Germline CDR1 and CDR2: SGHNT and YYREEE (reference sequence). CDR3 DNA: TGTGCCAGCAGCGTAAACAATGAGCAGTTCTTC. Protein: CASSVNNEQFF.

V gene TRBV7-9 combines with J gene TRBJ2-2; tentative D call: TRBD1 (6 bases). This CDR3 contains 13 residues. Germline V gives CDR1 SEHNR, CDR2 FQNEAQ (reference sequence). The CDR3 protein is CATDSANTGELFF. CDR3 bases: TGTGCTACGGACAGCGCGAACACCGGGGAGCTGTTTTTT.

The chain has TRBV20-1 and TRBJ2-1, with 8 bases identical to TRBD2. Trimming at V came to 3 bases and at J to 10 bases, leaving 2 bases not matched to a gene. Germline CDR1 is DFQATT and CDR2 is SNEGSKA (reference sequence). The CDR3 loop spans 11 amino acids. This chain's CDR3 is CSASTSGEQFF. CDR3 nucleotide sequence: TGCAGTGCTAGTACTAGCGGCGAGCAGTTCTTC.

The chain combines TRBV7-2 with TRBJ2-3; tentative D call: TRBD1 (6 bases). V dropped 3 bases and J dropped 0 bases, with 7 bases sitting between them. The CDR3 extends over 14 amino acids. Germline CDR1 SGHTA, CDR2 FQGNSA. DNA for the CDR3: TGTGCCAGCAGCTTTACAGGGAGCACAGATACGCAGTATTTT. Protein sequence: CASSFTGSTDTQYF.

The rearrangement links TRBV7-9 to TRBJ2-7; D tentatively fits TRBD1 or TRBD2 (5 bases each). This CDR3 spans 14 amino acids. Germline V CDR1 and CDR2: SEHNR, FQNEAQ (reference sequence). V gave up 3 bases and J gave up 0 bases, with 9 bases separating them. The CDR3 region is CASSFGTDSYEQYF. The CDR3 DNA follows: TGTGCCAGCAGCTTTGGGACCGACTCCTACGAGCAGTACTTC.

The rearrangement links TRBV7-6 to TRBJ2-1; the match to TRBD2 covers 7 bases. The CDR3 runs to 15 residues. CDR1 is SGHVS and CDR2 is FNYEAQ in the germline V gene. V was clipped by 2 bases and J by 2 bases; unmatched bases: 3. The DNA for the CDR3 is TGTGCCAGCAGCTTAAGGCTAGCGGCCTACAATGAGCAGTTCTTC. It specifies CASSLRLAAYNEQFF.

V usage is TRBV2 and J usage is TRBJ2-7; D ambiguous. Trimming left V 3 bases short and J 0 bases short, with 18 bases between. The CDR3 is 17 amino acids. CDR1 SNHLY and CDR2 FYNNEI come from the germline V gene. CDR3 in DNA: TGTGCCAGCAGTGATTGGGCCGTTACCGTTAGCTCCTACGAGCAGTACTTC. Its translation is CASSDWAVTVSSYEQYF.

CDR3 loop: CASSEASGPIYEQYF. For the CDR3, the DNA is TGTGCCAGCAGCGAAGCTAGCGGGCCGATTTACGAGCAGTACTTC. V is TRBV9 and J is TRBJ2-7, with 8 bases that match TRBD2. This CDR3 contains 15 residues. J lost 4 bases, V lost 3 bases, and 9 bases had no gene match. Germline assignment: CDR1 SGDLS and CDR2 YYNGEE.

V usage is TRBV7-9 and J usage is TRBJ2-7; 11 bases are a match to TRBD1. This CDR3 has 15 amino acids. V shed 7 bases, J shed 4 bases, and the junction held 9 bases outside the gene matches. Per germline, CDR1 SEHNR and CDR2 FQNEAQ (reference sequence). CDR3 in amino acids: CASTPGQGALYEQYF. The CDR3 region has the DNA TGTGCCAGCACTCCCGGACAGGGGGCCTTATACGAGCAGTACTTC.